This TCR beta chain was recovered during a study of response to subunit inactivated influenza vaccine. Regarding this clonotype: Its cognate antigen is unknown.

A single record per CDR3 protein comes from TCRdb applying MiXCR to the RT-PCR reads. The profile shows about 610,000 distinct CDR3 sequences, 14% of them singletons. Study results and caveats: Authors proposed each seasonal influenza vaccination draws in few new T cells.

The source of this sequence is a man between 50 and 59 years old who received an inactivated influenza vaccine. Sequenced material: PBMCs from blood, taken 11 to 12 days after vaccination.

CDR3 residues: CASSPTMAAGWQETQYF. CDR3 in DNA: TGTGCCAGCAGCCCCACCATGGCAGCGGGGTGGCAAGAGACCCAGTACTTC. This rearrangement joins TRBV5-4 to TRBJ2-5; TRBD2 matches 7 bases. The CDR3 is made up of 17 amino acids. Looked up from germline, CDR1 is SGHNT and CDR2 is YYREEE (reference sequence). J was trimmed by 2 bases and V by 4 bases; bases with no gene match: 14.